A selection of T cell receptor beta chains follows, all from one sample in a study of cytomegalovirus exposure and HLA in healthy donors. The method was immunoSEQ multiplex PCR; TCRdb's version includes in-frame clones alone and lacks a portion of them. Of approximately 140,000 clones listed, approximately 84% are singletons. Sequencing input: PBMCs. The source is a woman younger than 30 in good health and CMV-seronegative. The CDR3 runs from the conserved cysteine through the conserved F or W. The order of the fields is J gene, D gene, clone size, V gene, CDR3 length, CDR3 protein, CDR3 DNA. The D gene is left open where the match is weak. Size tells how often a clone was seen (once, few, many) or the class of an expanded clone, and some rows leave it out.

TRBJ1-3 . . TRBV18 18 CASSPPAARLSSGNTIYF TGTGCCAGCTCACCACCGGCGGCGCGCCTCAGCTCTGGAAACACCATATATTTT
TRBJ2-4 . . TRBV4-1 17 CASSQGSGDWVFGIQYF TGCGCCAGCAGCCAAGGGTCAGGGGATTGGGTCTTCGGGATTCAGTACTTC
TRBJ2-2 . . TRBV25-1 14 CASSDSFNNGELFF TGTGCCAGCAGTGACAGTTTTAACAACGGGGAGCTGTTTTTT
TRBJ1-1 . . TRBV5-8 18 CASSLAPGKRGMNTEAFF TGTGCCAGCAGCTTGGCTCCGGGGAAGAGGGGGATGAACACTGAAGCTTTCTTT
TRBJ1-1 TRBD1 . TRBV11-3 15 CASSLGGQGNTEAFF TGTGCCAGCAGCTTAGGGGGACAGGGGAACACTGAAGCTTTCTTT
TRBJ2-7 TRBD2 . TRBV27 14 CASSRLAGAYEQYF TGTGCCAGCAGTCGACTAGCGGGAGCCTACGAGCAGTACTTC
TRBJ1-1 . . TRBV18 17 CASSPRVGRERNTEAFF TGTGCCAGCTCACCACGGGTGGGCAGAGAGAGGAACACTGAAGCTTTCTTT
TRBJ2-7 TRBD1 few TRBV6-5 14 CASSWTGQDYEQYF TGTGCCAGCAGTTGGACGGGACAGGACTACGAGCAGTACTTC
TRBJ2-4 . . TRBV29-1 14 CSVLRGGYQNIQYF TGCAGCGTCCTCCGTGGAGGGTACCAAAACATTCAGTACTTC
TRBJ2-7 . . TRBV5-6 14 CASSLIGPSYEQYF TGTGCCAGCAGCCTTATTGGGCCCTCCTACGAGCAGTACTTC
TRBJ2-1 . . TRBV27 14 CASSPGGSYNEQFF TGTGCCAGCAGTCCCGGGGGATCCTACAATGAGCAGTTCTTC
TRBJ2-7 TRBD2 . TRBV4-1 14 CASSRTSGAYEQYF TGCGCCAGCAGCCGGACTAGCGGGGCCTACGAGCAGTACTTC
TRBJ1-2 . . TRBV30 15 CAWRGRPGQLYGYTF TGTGCCTGGCGCGGAAGACCCGGACAGCTCTATGGCTACACCTTC
TRBJ2-7 . . TRBV21-1 17 CASSKQRGRVIPYEQYF TGTGCCAGCAGCAAGCAGCGGGGCAGGGTAATACCCTACGAGCAGTACTTC
TRBJ2-7 . once TRBV5-1 15 CASSLTQAGAYEQYF TGCGCCAGCAGCCTAACCCAAGCGGGTGCCTACGAGCAGTACTTC
TRBJ2-2 . . TRBV6-5 15 CASTDGGPNTGELFF TGTGCCAGCACCGACGGGGGGCCCAACACCGGGGAGCTGTTTTTT
TRBJ1-3 . . TRBV5-4 19 CASMLGGPSPLLSGNTIYF TGTGCCAGCATGCTCGGGGGGCCCTCACCTCTACTCTCTGGAAACACCATATATTTT
TRBJ1-6 . . TRBV6-5 12 CASGSRSGPLHF TGTGCCAGCGGCTCTAGGTCGGGTCCCCTCCACTTT
TRBJ2-1 TRBD1 few TRBV27 16 CASSPYTGGAGNEQFF TGTGCCAGCAGTCCCTATACAGGGGGCGCGGGCAATGAGCAGTTCTTC
TRBJ2-1 TRBD2 . TRBV4-1 17 CASSQEELAGGPNEQFF TGCGCCAGCAGCCAAGAGGAACTAGCGGGAGGGCCCAATGAGCAGTTCTTC
TRBJ2-7 . . TRBV27 13 CASSLRTRDEQYF TGTGCCAGCAGTTTGCGAACTAGGGACGAGCAGTACTTC
TRBJ2-5 TRBD1 . TRBV15 16 CATSVPGTAWGETQYF TGTGCCACCAGCGTCCCCGGGACAGCTTGGGGGGAGACCCAGTACTTC
TRBJ2-7 . . TRBV5-1 12 CASSYPPGEQYF TGCGCCAGCAGCTACCCCCCCGGGGAGCAGTACTTC
TRBJ2-1 . . TRBV11-3 17 CASSLDIAGPTYNEQFF TGTGCCAGCAGCTTAGATATAGCAGGGCCCACCTACAATGAGCAGTTCTTC
TRBJ2-5 TRBD2 . TRBV27 17 CASSPRLAGVKGETQYF TGTGCCAGCAGTCCCCGACTAGCGGGAGTTAAGGGAGAGACCCAGTACTTC
TRBJ1-2 TRBD1 . TRBV27 16 CASSFRGGQGPYGYTF TGTGCCAGCAGCTTCCGGGGGGGACAGGGACCCTATGGCTACACCTTC
TRBJ1-5 . . TRBV27 17 CASSSGPRGVSNQPQHF TGTGCCAGCAGCTCCGGACCTCGGGGGGTCAGCAATCAGCCCCAGCATTTT
TRBJ1-1 . once TRBV30 13 CARAGEMNTEAFF TGTGCCCGGGCCGGGGAAATGAACACTGAAGCTTTCTTT
TRBJ2-3 TRBD2 . TRBV6-4 16 CASSPNSGSPTDTQYF TGTGCCAGCAGTCCCAATAGCGGGAGTCCCACAGATACGCAGTATTTT
TRBJ2-2 TRBD1 . TRBV2 14 CASSGYRGTGELFF TGTGCCAGCAGTGGGTACAGGGGGACCGGGGAGCTGTTTTTT
TRBJ2-7 . few TRBV27 14 CASSLSRLDYEQYF TGTGCCAGCAGTTTATCGAGACTCGATTACGAGCAGTACTTC